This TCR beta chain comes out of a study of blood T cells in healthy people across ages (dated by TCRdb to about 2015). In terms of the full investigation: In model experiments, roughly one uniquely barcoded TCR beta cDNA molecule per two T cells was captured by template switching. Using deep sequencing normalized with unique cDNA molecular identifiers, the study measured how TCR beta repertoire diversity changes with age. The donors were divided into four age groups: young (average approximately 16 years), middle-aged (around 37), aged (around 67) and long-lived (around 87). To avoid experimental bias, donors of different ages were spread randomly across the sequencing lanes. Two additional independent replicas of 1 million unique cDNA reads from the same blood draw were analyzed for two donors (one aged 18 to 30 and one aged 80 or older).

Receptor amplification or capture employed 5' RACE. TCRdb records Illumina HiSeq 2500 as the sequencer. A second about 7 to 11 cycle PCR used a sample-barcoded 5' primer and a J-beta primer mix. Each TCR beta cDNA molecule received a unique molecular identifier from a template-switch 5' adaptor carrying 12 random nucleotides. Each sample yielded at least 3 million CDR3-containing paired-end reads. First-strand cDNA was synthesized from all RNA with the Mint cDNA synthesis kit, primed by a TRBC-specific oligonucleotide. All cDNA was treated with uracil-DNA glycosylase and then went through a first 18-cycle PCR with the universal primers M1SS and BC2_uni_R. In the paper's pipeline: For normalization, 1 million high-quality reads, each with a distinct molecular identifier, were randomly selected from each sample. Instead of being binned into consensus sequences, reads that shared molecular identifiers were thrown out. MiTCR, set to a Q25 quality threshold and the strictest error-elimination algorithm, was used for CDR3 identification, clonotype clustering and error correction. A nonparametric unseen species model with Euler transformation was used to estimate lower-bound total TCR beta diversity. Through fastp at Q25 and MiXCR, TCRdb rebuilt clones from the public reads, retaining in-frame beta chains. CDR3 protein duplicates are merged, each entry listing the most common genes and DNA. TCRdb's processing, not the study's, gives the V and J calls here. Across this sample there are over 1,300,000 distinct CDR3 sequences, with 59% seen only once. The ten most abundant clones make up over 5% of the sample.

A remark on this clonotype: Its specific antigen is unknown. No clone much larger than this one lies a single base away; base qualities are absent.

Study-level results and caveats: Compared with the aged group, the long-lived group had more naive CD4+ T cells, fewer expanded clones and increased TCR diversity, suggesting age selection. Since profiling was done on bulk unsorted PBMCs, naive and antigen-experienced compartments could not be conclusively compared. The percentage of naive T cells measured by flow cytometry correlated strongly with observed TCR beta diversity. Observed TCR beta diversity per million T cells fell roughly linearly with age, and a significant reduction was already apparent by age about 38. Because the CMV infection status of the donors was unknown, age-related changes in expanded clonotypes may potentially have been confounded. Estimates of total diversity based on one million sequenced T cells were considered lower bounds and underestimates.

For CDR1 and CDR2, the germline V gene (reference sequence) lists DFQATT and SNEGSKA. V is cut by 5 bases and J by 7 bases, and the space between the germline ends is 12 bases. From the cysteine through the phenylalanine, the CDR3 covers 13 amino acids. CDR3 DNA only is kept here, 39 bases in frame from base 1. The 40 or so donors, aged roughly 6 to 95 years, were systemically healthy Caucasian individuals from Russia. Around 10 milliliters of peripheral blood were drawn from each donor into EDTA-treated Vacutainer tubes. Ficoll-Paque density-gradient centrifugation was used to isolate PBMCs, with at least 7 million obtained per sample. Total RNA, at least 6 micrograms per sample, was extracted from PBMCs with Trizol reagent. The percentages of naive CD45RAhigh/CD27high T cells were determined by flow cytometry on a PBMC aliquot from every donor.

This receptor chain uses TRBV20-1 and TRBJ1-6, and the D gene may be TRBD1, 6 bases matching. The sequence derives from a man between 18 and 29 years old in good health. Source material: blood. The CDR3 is CSAGGGENSPLHF. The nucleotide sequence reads TGCAGTGCTGGAGGGGGTGAGAATTCACCCCTCCACTTT.